These T cell receptor beta chains were read from a single sample in a study of molecular identifiers for immune sequencing clone quantification. Via MiXCR, TCRdb re-called the PCR reads, giving one row per CDR3 protein. This sample yields approximately 550,000 distinct CDR3 sequences, of which 25% are seen a single time; roughly 0.79% belongs to the top ten. Sequencing used naive CD8+ T cells from blood, with Jurkat cell RNA spiked in. The receptors derive from a human donor in good health. Some libraries in this study had Jurkat cell RNA spiked in. The CDR3 runs from the conserved cysteine through the conserved F or W. The order of the fields is V gene, J gene, clone size, D gene, CDR3 protein, CDR3 DNA. D genes are given only for firm matches. Some rows have no size entry. The others give once, few or many, or a class for an expanded clone.

>TRBV4-1|TRBJ1-5|many|.
CASSQDAGRNQPQHF
TGCGCCAGCAGCCAAGACGCGGGGCGGAACCAGCCCCAGCATTTT
>TRBV24-1|TRBJ2-2|.|TRBD2
CATSGAGAGELFF
TGTGCCACGAGCGGGGCTGGGGCCGGGGAGCTGTTTTTT
>TRBV4-1|TRBJ2-7|few|TRBD2
CASSQDPPRGGFYEQYF
TGCGCCAGCAGCCAAGACCCCCCGCGGGGGGGCTTCTACGAGCAGTACTTC
>TRBV7-2|TRBJ2-3|many|.
CASSKTFISTDTQYF
TGTGCCAGCAGCAAAACCTTTATAAGCACAGATACGCAGTATTTT
>TRBV4-1|TRBJ2-5|many|.
CASSQDWAPDVETQYF
TGCGCCAGCAGCCAAGATTGGGCCCCGGACGTGGAGACCCAGTACTTC
>TRBV29-1|TRBJ2-3|many|TRBD1
CSVVGQGIGTDTQYF
TGCAGCGTTGTGGGACAGGGGATTGGCACAGATACGCAGTATTTT
>TRBV29-1|TRBJ2-1|.|.
CSFAEINNEQFF
TGCAGCTTCGCCGAAATTAACAATGAGCAGTTCTTC
>TRBV4-3|TRBJ2-7|many|.
CASSQEDDSTYEQYF
TGCGCCAGCAGCCAAGAAGATGACAGCACCTACGAGCAGTACTTC
>TRBV24-1|TRBJ2-6|few|.
CATRTHPLRANVLTF
TGTGCCACCAGGACCCACCCCTTAAGGGCCAACGTCCTGACTTTC
>TRBV5-1|TRBJ1-6|.|.
CASSLGQRHDSYNSPLRF
TGCGCCAGCAGCTTGGGACAGCGGCATGACTCCTATAATTCACCCCTCCGCTTT
>TRBV28|TRBJ2-7|.|.
CASSPFVGTGSYEQHF
.
>TRBV6-1|TRBJ2-3|.|TRBD1
CASDIPGQVMTDTQYF
TGTGCCAGTGATATACCGGGACAGGTTATGACAGATACGCAGTATTTT
>TRBV9|TRBJ2-6|.|.
CASSSRLAGANVLTF
TGTGCCAGCAGCAGCCGTCTAGCTGGGGCCAACGTCCTGACTTTC
>TRBV7-9|TRBJ2-7|many|.
CASSFTRADRKPHEQYF
TGTGCCAGCAGCTTTACTAGGGCGGACCGGAAGCCCCACGAGCAGTACTTC
>TRBV4-1|TRBJ1-1|.|.
CASSLKTGGSEAFF
TGCGCCAGCAGCCTCAAAACTGGAGGAAGCGAAGCTTTCTTT
>TRBV30|TRBJ2-7|many|.
CAWSSRTRLSGSEQYF
TGTGCCTGGAGTTCCCGGACACGACTTTCTGGGTCCGAGCAGTACTTC
>TRBV7-2|TRBJ2-3|few|.
CASSPRRGSGHTDTQYF
TGTGCCAGCAGCCCCCGGAGGGGGAGCGGGCACACAGATACGCAGTATTTT
>TRBV13|TRBJ1-4|many|TRBD1
CASSGQGALNEKLFF
TGTGCCAGCAGCGGACAGGGGGCCCTTAATGAAAAACTGTTTTTT
>TRBV5-3|TRBJ1-3|.|.
CASSLGPPVSGNTIYF
TGTGCCAGCAGCTTGGGACCGCCTGTCTCTGGAAACACCATATATTTT
>TRBV7-8|TRBJ2-7|.|TRBD2
CASSPLGSGGLPYEQYF
TGTGCCAGCAGCCCCCTGGGTAGCGGGGGGCTTCCCTACGAGCAGTACTTC
>TRBV4-1|TRBJ2-3|once|.
CASGQGQRGPSRYF
TGCGCCAGCGGCCAAGGACAGCGGGGTCCCTCGCGGTATTTT
>TRBV19|TRBJ2-7|.|.
CASSPHTRGASYEQYF
TGTGCCAGTAGTCCCCACACAAGGGGGGCATCCTACGAGCAGTACTTC
>TRBV20-1|TRBJ2-1|.|TRBD2
CSARDLGTSGPFSEQFF
TGCAGTGCTAGAGATCTAGGGACTAGCGGGCCATTCAGTGAGCAGTTCTTC
>TRBV14|TRBJ1-2|few|.
CASSQESLQGGGSNGYTF
TGTGCCAGCAGCCAAGAAAGCCTACAGGGTGGGGGGAGTAACGGCTACACCTTC
>TRBV28|TRBJ2-1|.|.
CASSLPFGREQFF
TGTGCCAGCAGTTTGCCGTTCGGCCGGGAGCAGTTCTTC
>TRBV7-9|TRBJ2-4|few|TRBD1
CASSPAGPRTGPNIQYF
TGTGCCAGCAGCCCAGCCGGCCCTCGGACAGGCCCAAACATTCAGTACTTC
>TRBV15|TRBJ2-1|few|TRBD2
CATSRDRASGRNYNEQFF
TGTGCCACCAGCAGAGATCGGGCTAGCGGGAGGAACTACAATGAGCAGTTCTTC
>TRBV19|TRBJ2-6|few|TRBD2
CASRLTGGGSGANVLTF
TGTGCCAGTAGGTTAACGGGAGGGGGCTCTGGGGCCAACGTCCTGACTTTC
>TRBV5-6|TRBJ2-1|many|TRBD2
CASSLAWREILNEQFF
TGTGCCAGCAGCTTGGCCTGGCGGGAGATCTTGAATGAGCAGTTCTTC
>TRBV19|TRBJ2-7|.|.
CAGSIDWASYEQYF
TGTGCCGGTAGTATAGATTGGGCGAGCTACGAGCAGTACTTC
>TRBV4-1|TRBJ2-1|few|TRBD2
CASSPEQTSGSVHEQFF
TGCGCCAGCAGCCCCGAGCAGACTAGCGGGAGTGTCCATGAGCAGTTCTTC
>TRBV5-6|TRBJ2-7|many|.
CASSLVVDEQYF
TGTGCCAGCAGCTTGGTCGTGGACGAGCAGTACTTC
>TRBV20-1|TRBJ2-5|many|TRBD2
CSARDNKASGRAVKTQYF
TGCAGTGCTAGAGATAACAAGGCTAGCGGGAGGGCCGTAAAGACCCAGTACTTC
>TRBV10-3|TRBJ1-5|.|.
CAISESGGINQPQHF
TGTGCCATCAGTGAGTCCGGGGGTATAAATCAGCCCCAGCATTTT
>TRBV6-2/TRBV6-3|TRBJ2-7|few|.
CASSKGITSYEQYF
TGTGCCAGCAGCAAGGGGATAACGAGCTACGAGCAGTACTTC
>TRBV28|TRBJ2-7|few|.
CASSSPGDQGLYEQYF
TGTGCCAGCAGTTCCCCGGGGGACCAGGGGTTGTACGAGCAGTACTTC
>TRBV4-3|TRBJ2-7|few|TRBD1
CASSQDRTGASYEQYF
TGCGCCAGCAGCCAAGACAGGACAGGGGCAAGTTACGAGCAGTACTTC
>TRBV7-9|TRBJ2-1|.|.
CASSLGASFLSSYNEQFF
TGTGCCAGCAGCCTAGGCGCGTCCTTCCTCTCCTCCTACAATGAGCAGTTCTTC
>TRBV20-1|TRBJ2-1|few|.
CSARDPGPDNEQFF
TGCAGTGCTAGAGACCCCGGTCCGGACAATGAGCAGTTCTTC
>TRBV10-2|TRBJ2-3|.|TRBD2
CASSAPGLAATTDAQYF
TGCGCCAGCAGTGCTCCGGGACTAGCGGCCACCACAGACGCGCAGTATTTT
>TRBV9|TRBJ2-2|.|TRBD2
CASSASGSLNTGELFF
TGTGCCAGCAGCGCTAGCGGGAGCCTGAACACCGGGGAGCTGTTTTTT
>TRBV20-1|TRBJ2-7|many|.
CSARGPVPYEQYF
TGCAGTGCTAGAGGGCCAGTTCCCTACGAGCAGTACTTC
>TRBV2|TRBJ2-5|many|.
CASSGRSQETQYF
TGTGCCAGCAGTGGAAGAAGCCAAGAGACCCAGTACTTC
>TRBV12-3/TRBV12-4|TRBJ2-5|once|.
CASSPHLNGVTQYF
TGTGCCAGCAGTCCCCACCTCAATGGGGTGACCCAGTACTTC
>TRBV19|TRBJ2-3|.|TRBD1
CASRGTGRWPDTQYF
TGTGCCAGTAGGGGGACAGGGAGGTGGCCAGATACGCAGTATTTT
>TRBV4-3|TRBJ2-3|many|.
CASSPGANTDTQYF
TGCGCCAGCAGCCCCGGGGCCAACACAGATACGCAGTATTTT
>TRBV27|TRBJ2-7|few|.
CASSPGATQDEQYF
TGTGCCAGCAGCCCCGGAGCAACCCAGGACGAGCAGTACTTC
>TRBV15|TRBJ2-2|.|.
CATSGFDLGLNTGELFF
TGTGCCACCAGCGGATTCGACCTGGGATTGAACACCGGGGAGCTGTTTTTT
>TRBV20-1|TRBJ1-1|.|.
CSATRGLNTEAFF
TGCAGTGCTACCAGGGGCCTGAACACTGAAGCTTTCTTT
>TRBV27|TRBJ2-6|many|.
CASSPLPPGHHSGANVLTF
TGTGCCAGCAGTCCCCTGCCGCCCGGACACCACTCTGGGGCCAACGTCCTGACTTTC
>TRBV21-1|TRBJ2-5|few|.
CASTTARDRAETQYF
TGTGCCAGCACCACCGCCCGGGACAGGGCAGAGACCCAGTACTTC
>TRBV20-1|TRBJ1-2|.|TRBD1
CSARDPLTGVGGYTF
TGCAGTGCTAGAGACCCGTTGACAGGGGTCGGTGGCTACACCTTC
>TRBV30|TRBJ2-5|few|.
CAWTTGTGVEAQYF
TGTGCCTGGACAACCGGGACCGGCGTTGAGGCCCAGTACTTC
>TRBV6-5|TRBJ1-2|.|.
CASKEKSGDNYGYTF
TGTGCCAGCAAAGAGAAAAGCGGGGATAACTATGGCTACACCTTC
>TRBV28|TRBJ2-1|.|TRBD1
CASGDRADEQFF
TGTGCCAGCGGAGACAGGGCCGATGAGCAGTTCTTC
>TRBV29-1|TRBJ2-7|many|.
CSVDGQGPYEQYF
TGCAGCGTTGACGGGCAGGGCCCCTACGAGCAGTACTTC